One and the same sample provided the 5 T cell receptor beta chains below, sequenced in a study of cytomegalovirus exposure and HLA in healthy donors. PCR primers comprised 60 Vbeta and 13 Jbeta primers. Clones were read by immunoSEQ multiplex PCR, and TCRdb kept only the in-frame ones, dropping some. The table shows some 170,000 clones, with almost 80% occurring only once. Input material: PBMCs. Receptors originate from a man aged 35-49 years in good health and CMV-seropositive.

V is TRBV27 and J is TRBJ1-6; D is perhaps TRBD1 (6 bases). Germline assignment: CDR1 MNHEY and CDR2 SMNVEV (reference sequence). The CDR3 runs to 15 residues. The V end was cut by 5 bases, the J end by 4 bases, with 12 bases between. The CDR3: CASSPLTGYNSPLHF. In DNA, the CDR3 is TGTGCCAGCAGTCCCTTGACAGGATATAATTCACCCCTCCACTTT.

The chain carries TRBV6-1 and TRBJ2-3, with a tentative D call TRBD2 (5 bases). Trimming took off 3 bases at V and 1 base at J, with 11 bases between the two ends. The CDR3 length is 15 residues. Germline CDR1 reads MNHNS; CDR2 reads SASEGT. This chain's CDR3 is CASSDKTTRTDTQYF. The CDR3 DNA follows: TGTGCCAGCAGTGATAAGACTACTCGCACAGATACGCAGTATTTT.

Comment on this clone: This sample includes further DNA sequences coding for the same CDR3. This sequence joins TRBV5-1 and TRBJ2-1; 10 bases fit TRBD2. This CDR3 contains 15 residues. After removal of 3 bases from V and 2 bases from J, the junction contained 2 bases not matched to a gene. Germline V lookup: CDR1 SGHRS, CDR2 YFSETQ. CDR3 in amino acids: CASSSGLAAYNEQFF. For the CDR3, the DNA is TGCGCCAGCAGCTCCGGACTAGCGGCCTACAATGAGCAGTTCTTC.

CDR3 nucleotide sequence: TGTGCCAGCAGCTCGGGGTTTCGGACAGCTGGAAACACCATATATTTT. Protein: CASSSGFRTAGNTIYF. The V and J genes are TRBV28 and TRBJ1-3; weak D call: TRBD1 (6 bases). Germline assignment: CDR1 MDHEN and CDR2 SYDVKM. V lost 6 bases to trimming and J lost 2 bases, with 17 bases between them. The CDR3 is 16 residues long. The full variable domain, rest sourced from reference TRBV28 and TRBJ1-3, is DVKVTQSSRYLVKRTGEKVFLECVQDMDHENMFWYRQDPGLGLRLIYFSYDVKMKEKGDIPEGYSVSREKKERFSLILESASTNQTSMYLCASSSGFRTAGNTIYFGEGSWLTVV.

This rearrangement joins TRBV5-1 to TRBJ2-6, with no clear D. This CDR3 spans 14 amino acids. Trimming pared 1 base from V and 0 bases from J, leaving 2 bases between. CDR1 is SGHRS, CDR2 YFSETQ, per germline. The CDR3 coding sequence is TGCGCCAGCAGCTTGTACTCTGGGGCCAACGTCCTGACTTTC. Amino acid sequence: CASSLYSGANVLTF.